This is a list of T cell receptor beta chains from one sample in a study of long-term antiretroviral therapy in people with HIV. Sequenced by immunoSEQ multiplex PCR; TCRdb stores in-frame clones only, minus some. The sample lists 20,000 to 25,000 clones, roughly 76% occurring once. The source was unsorted PBMCs, collected 1.1 years before starting antiretroviral therapy. Every receptor here comes from a woman aged 40 to 50 with HIV. Both conserved end residues are part of each CDR3. D genes are given only for firm matches. The size entry is marked missing in some rows and otherwise reads once, few, many or a size class.

TRBJ1-3,TRBV6-1,.,.,TGTGCCAGCAGTGAAGCGCCAAACAGGGTTACCGCTGGAAACACCATATATTTT,CASSEAPNRVTAGNTIYF
TRBJ1-1,TRBV29-1,.,.,TGCAGCGTAAGAAAAAACACTGAAGCTTTCTTT,CSVRKNTEAFF
TRBJ2-5,TRBV2,TRBD2,few,TGTGCCAGCAGTGAACGGCTAGCGGGGGAGATGTACCAAGAGACCCAGTACTTC,CASSERLAGEMYQETQYF
TRBJ2-7,TRBV5-1,TRBD1,.,TGCGCCAGCAGCATCACCGGGACAGGCCACGAGCAGTACTTC,CASSITGTGHEQYF
TRBJ2-1,TRBV11-2,TRBD2,.,TGTGCCAGCAGCTTGCCGGGGCTAGCGGGGGGGAATGAGCAGTTCTTC,CASSLPGLAGGNEQFF
TRBJ2-7,TRBV5-6,.,.,TGTGCCAGCAGCTCCTTTACCTACGAGCAGTACTTC,CASSSFTYEQYF
TRBJ2-3,TRBV5-1,TRBD1,.,TGCGCCAGCAGCCCCCCGGACAGGGCGGCAGATACGCAGTATTTT,CASSPPDRAADTQYF
TRBJ2-2,TRBV6-5,.,.,TGTGCCAGCAGTTACGGACTCCGCATTCACACCGGGGAGCTGTTTTTT,CASSYGLRIHTGELFF
TRBJ2-1,TRBV7-9,TRBD2,.,TGTGCCAGCAGCTATCCTGGGGGGGACTACAATGAGCAGTTCTTC,CASSYPGGDYNEQFF
TRBJ1-2,TRBV7-9,.,.,TGTGCCAGCAGCCCCCTCACCGAAGGCTACACCTTC,CASSPLTEGYTF
TRBJ2-1,TRBV2,.,.,TGTGCCAGCAGTAGCCGGGTCTTCTACAATGAGCAGTTCTTC,CASSSRVFYNEQFF
TRBJ2-1,TRBV7-9,TRBD2,.,TGTGCCAGCAGCTTAGTTGCGGGGGGGCCCCATGAGCAGTTCTTC,CASSLVAGGPHEQFF
TRBJ2-7,TRBV4-3,TRBD1,.,TGCGCCAGCAGCCAAGACTTGAGGGGACAGGGGGGCAGCGAGCAGTACTTC,CASSQDLRGQGGSEQYF
TRBJ1-5,TRBV10-3,.,.,TGTGCCATCAGTTCGGACAGTTTCCAGCCCCAGCATTTT,CAISSDSFQPQHF
TRBJ2-7,TRBV4-1,.,.,TGCGCCAGCAGCCCTACGGTTTCCTACGAGCAGTACTTC,CASSPTVSYEQYF
TRBJ2-7,TRBV6-5,.,.,TGTGCCAGCAGTTATACACCTAACTCCTACGAGCAGTACTTC,CASSYTPNSYEQYF
TRBJ2-5,TRBV7-2,TRBD2,.,TGTGCCAGCAGCTTAGGGGCGGGAGGGTTCCAAGAGACCCAGTACTTC,CASSLGAGGFQETQYF
TRBJ1-5,TRBV6-5,.,.,TGTGCCAGCAGTTACTCAGCGGAAAGCAATCAGCCCCAGCATTTT,CASSYSAESNQPQHF
TRBJ2-5,TRBV25-1,TRBD2,.,TGTGCCAGCAGTGAGGGGACTAGCTGGGAGACCCAGTACTTC,CASSEGTSWETQYF
TRBJ1-5,TRBV19,.,.,TGTGCCAGTAGGGGTCCCTATAATCAGCCCCAGCATTTT,CASRGPYNQPQHF
TRBJ2-2,TRBV6-1,.,.,TGTGCCAGCAGTGACATTAGCACCGGGGAGCTGTTTTTT,CASSDISTGELFF
TRBJ1-1,TRBV4-1,.,.,TGCGCCAGCAGCCAAGCTAGGATCGCCACTGAAGCTTTCTTT,CASSQARIATEAFF
TRBJ1-1,TRBV5-4,.,.,TGTGCCAGCAGCGTCCGGGACTTCATGAACACTGAAGCTTTCTTT,CASSVRDFMNTEAFF
TRBJ2-3,TRBV5-1,TRBD2,.,TGCGCCAGCAGACTAGCGGGATCGCCAGATACGCAGTATTTT,CASRLAGSPDTQYF
TRBJ2-5,TRBV5-1,.,.,TGCGCCAGCAGCGGAACGGGGTTCCAAGAGACCCAGTACTTC,CASSGTGFQETQYF
TRBJ2-6,TRBV10-3,.,.,TGTGCCATGGGGCCGGGGGATGGGTCCGGGGCCAACGTCCTGACTTTC,CAMGPGDGSGANVLTF
TRBJ1-1,TRBV6-5,TRBD1,.,TGTGCCAGCAGTTACGCAGGGGGCCGCACTGAAGCTTTCTTT,CASSYAGGRTEAFF
TRBJ2-7,TRBV7-9,.,.,TGTGCCAGCAGCCTGGACATTGGCGAGCAGTACTTC,CASSLDIGEQYF
TRBJ1-1,TRBV5-1,.,.,TGCGCCAGCAGCTCCAACTCAGGGTCTTGGGAAGCTTTCTTT,CASSSNSGSWEAFF
TRBJ2-7,TRBV7-2,TRBD2,.,TGTGCCAGCAGCTCTAGCGGGGGGGCCAACGAGCAGTACTTC,CASSSSGGANEQYF
TRBJ1-1,TRBV15,TRBD1,.,TGTGCCACCAGCTACAGACAGGGCACTGAAGCTTTCTTT,CATSYRQGTEAFF
TRBJ1-5,TRBV25-1,TRBD1,.,TGTGCCAGCTCCCCGGGGGGACAGGGGCATCAGCCCCAGCATTTT,CASSPGGQGHQPQHF